Listed below are T cell receptor beta chains from one sample, sequenced in a study of CD8+CD57+ T cells in acquired aplastic anemia. TCRdb independently ran MiXCR on the reads; one entry per CDR3 protein. The repertoire holds under 200,000 distinct CDR3 sequences, less than 50% seen once, with under 2% in the top ten. Source material: sorted CD4+, CD8+, or CD8+CD57+ T cells (not recorded which) from PBMCs. Receptors originate from a human donor with aplastic anemia. The CDR3 runs from the conserved cysteine through the conserved F or W. A D gene is named only where the DNA matches it firmly. Size is stated for part of the rows, as once, few or many counts, or as a class when the clone is expanded.

j_call: TRBJ1-1; v_call: TRBV7-2; clone_size: many; d_call: .; cdr3_nt: TGTGCCAGCAGCTTAGGCTTCACGGGCACGACTTCAGCTTTCTTT; cdr3_aa: CASSLGFTGTTSAFF
j_call: TRBJ2-7; v_call: TRBV19; clone_size: .; d_call: .; cdr3_nt: TGTGCCAGTTCGGAGGGATTTGGGTCCTACGAGCAGTACTTC; cdr3_aa: CASSEGFGSYEQYF
j_call: TRBJ2-7; v_call: TRBV20-1; clone_size: .; d_call: TRBD2; cdr3_nt: TGCAGTGCTCTTAGCGGGAGCGCCTACGAGCAGTACTTC; cdr3_aa: CSALSGSAYEQYF
j_call: TRBJ2-3; v_call: TRBV2; clone_size: .; d_call: .; cdr3_nt: TGCGCCAGCAGTTCGCAGGGAACGAGCGCAGATACGCAGTATTTT; cdr3_aa: CASSSQGTSADTQYF
j_call: TRBJ2-5; v_call: TRBV7-9; clone_size: .; d_call: .; cdr3_nt: TGTGCCACTAATGGGCAAGAGGCCCTGTACTTC; cdr3_aa: CATNGQEALYF
j_call: TRBJ2-3; v_call: TRBV28; clone_size: few; d_call: .; cdr3_nt: TGTGCCAGCAGTTTTGGGCGTGGCGTCCACACAGATACGCAGTATTTT; cdr3_aa: CASSFGRGVHTDTQYF
j_call: TRBJ1-1; v_call: TRBV5-4; clone_size: .; d_call: TRBD1; cdr3_nt: TGTGCCAGCAGCGGGGGGTACAGGGGTGGCACTGAAGCTTTCTTT; cdr3_aa: CASSGGYRGGTEAFF
j_call: TRBJ1-1; v_call: TRBV7-9; clone_size: .; d_call: .; cdr3_nt: TGTGCCAGCAGCTTAGGGGGAAATGAAGCTTTCTTT; cdr3_aa: CASSLGGNEAFF
j_call: TRBJ2-7; v_call: TRBV7-8; clone_size: .; d_call: .; cdr3_nt: TGTGCCAGCAGGGGGGTCGCCTACGAGCAGTACTTC; cdr3_aa: CASRGVAYEQYF
j_call: TRBJ2-5; v_call: TRBV24-1; clone_size: .; d_call: TRBD2; cdr3_nt: TGTGCCAGCAGTGAAGGAGGTGCGGGGGGACCCATTACGACCCAGTACTTC; cdr3_aa: CASSEGGAGGPITTQYF
j_call: TRBJ1-2; v_call: TRBV10-2; clone_size: many; d_call: TRBD1; cdr3_nt: TGCGCCAGCGGACAGGGGGAGGGCTACACCTTC; cdr3_aa: CASGQGEGYTF
j_call: TRBJ1-2; v_call: TRBV24-1; clone_size: .; d_call: .; cdr3_nt: TGTGCCACCAGTGACGCTCACACCGCCTACTATGGCTACACCTTC; cdr3_aa: CATSDAHTAYYGYTF
j_call: TRBJ2-1; v_call: TRBV10-3; clone_size: .; d_call: TRBD1; cdr3_nt: TGTGCCATCAGACCACAGGGGGGCAATGAGCAGTTCTTC; cdr3_aa: CAIRPQGGNEQFF
j_call: TRBJ1-1; v_call: TRBV2; clone_size: .; d_call: .; cdr3_nt: TGTGCCAGCAGTAAGGGGCGGAACACTGAAGCTTTCTTT; cdr3_aa: CASSKGRNTEAFF
j_call: TRBJ2-5; v_call: TRBV5-5; clone_size: .; d_call: TRBD1; cdr3_nt: TGTGCCAGCAGCTTTGAGGGGGCGGCGATAGGGGAGACCCAGTACTTC; cdr3_aa: CASSFEGAAIGETQYF
j_call: TRBJ2-3; v_call: TRBV11-2; clone_size: .; d_call: .; cdr3_nt: TGTGCCAGCAGCTCCAATAGGGGGTCAACAGATACGCAGTATTTT; cdr3_aa: CASSSNRGSTDTQYF
j_call: TRBJ2-1; v_call: TRBV10-3; clone_size: many; d_call: .; cdr3_nt: TGTGCCATCCGGAGAGACTCGGTAGACAATGAGCAGTTCTTC; cdr3_aa: CAIRRDSVDNEQFF
j_call: TRBJ2-1; v_call: TRBV11-2; clone_size: .; d_call: TRBD2; cdr3_nt: TGTGCCAGCAGCCCCCGGGCTAGCGGGAATAGTGAGCAGTTCTTC; cdr3_aa: CASSPRASGNSEQFF
j_call: TRBJ2-7; v_call: TRBV5-5; clone_size: .; d_call: .; cdr3_nt: TGTGCCAGCAGCTTGCAGGGTGCAGTCGACGAGCAGTACTTC; cdr3_aa: CASSLQGAVDEQYF
j_call: TRBJ1-3; v_call: TRBV19; clone_size: many; d_call: .; cdr3_nt: TGTGCCAGTACCTCCTACGGAAACACCATATATTTT; cdr3_aa: CASTSYGNTIYF
j_call: TRBJ2-5; v_call: TRBV20-1; clone_size: medium-sized; d_call: .; cdr3_nt: TGCAGTGCTAGAGGCCTCGGGGTGGGAGAGACCCAGTACTTC; cdr3_aa: CSARGLGVGETQYF
j_call: TRBJ1-2; v_call: TRBV20-1; clone_size: many; d_call: .; cdr3_nt: TGCAGTGCTAGAGACGATCCCGGTAGGGCGGTGAGTGGCTACACCTTC; cdr3_aa: CSARDDPGRAVSGYTF